Shown below are 24 T cell receptor beta chains from a single sample sequenced in a study of OX40 agonist ivuxolimab in advanced cancers. Only in-frame clones appear in the TCRdb table, and some are missing; sequencing was by immunoSEQ multiplex PCR. This table has tens of thousands of clones, about 90% appearing once. The source was CD4+ or CD8+ T cells sorted from blood, collected in a trial of the OX40 agonist ivuxolimab. These receptors were taken from an adult with an advanced solid tumor such as melanoma, head and neck, liver or kidney cancer.

This clone was seen a handful of times. The chain is built from TRBV18 and TRBJ2-4; possible D gene TRBD1, 5 bases. The V end was cut by 2 bases, the J end by 1 base, with 12 bases between. The CDR3 extends over 16 amino acids. From germline, CDR1 is KGHSH and CDR2 LQKENI. The CDR3, as DNA: TGTGCCAGCTCACCAGGGGCCAGCGCTGCCAAAAACATTCAGTACTTC. Translation gives CASSPGASAAKNIQYF.

This clone came up once. The CDR3 coding sequence is TGTGCCAGCACCTCGGGCCAGGTTGGAAACACCATATATTTT. It specifies CASTSGQVGNTIYF. This chain uses TRBV5-4 with TRBJ1-3; unclear D gene. Deletions cut 6 bases from V and 3 bases from J, with 13 bases between. The CDR3 extends over 14 amino acids. Per germline, CDR1 SGHNT and CDR2 YYREEE (reference sequence).

This chain uses TRBV20-1 with TRBJ2-5; TRBD1 agrees at 8 bases. Trimming took 6 bases from V and 5 from J; bases not matched to a gene: 2. The CDR3 consists of 11 residues. Germline CDR1 and CDR2: DFQATT and SNEGSKA (reference sequence). In DNA, the CDR3 is TGCAGTGCCAGGGGGCCGGAGACCCAGTACTTC. Its protein is CSARGPETQYF.

V gene TRBV4-1 combines with J gene TRBJ1-5, with 9 bases aligning to TRBD1. V lost 0 bases to trimming and J lost 2 bases; unmatched junction nucleotides: 11. This CDR3 comprises 19 residues. Germline CDR1 is MGHRA and CDR2 is YSYEKL. The CDR3 DNA follows: TGCGCCAGCAGCCAAGAGATCTCCGGGACAGGGATGGGCAATCAGCCCCAGCATTTT. Encoded protein: CASSQEISGTGMGNQPQHF.

This clone was seen once. This sequence joins TRBV6-6 and TRBJ1-4; D possibly corresponds to TRBD1 (6 bases). Germline CDR1 is MNHNY and CDR2 is SVGAGI (reference sequence). The CDR3 has 13 amino acids. Trimming took 5 bases from V and 8 from J, leaving 12 bases between them. The CDR3 sequence is CASSETRGEKLFF. The DNA for the CDR3 is TGTGCCAGCAGTGAGACCAGGGGAGAAAAACTGTTTTTT.

CDR3 protein: CASSQVGRGEAYNSPLHF. Here the CDR3 DNA reads TGCGCCAGCAGCCAAGTTGGCAGGGGGGAGGCCTATAATTCACCCCTCCACTTT. The genes are TRBV4-1 and TRBJ1-6; 7 positions match TRBD1. V was clipped by 1 base and J by 2 bases; unmatched bases: 8. CDR1 is MGHRA and CDR2 is YSYEKL in the germline V gene. The CDR3 has 18 residues.

V gene TRBV11-2 combines with J gene TRBJ2-7; a possible D gene is TRBD1 (5 bases). The CDR3 spans 13 residues. V lost 1 base, J lost 3 bases, and 7 bases lay in between. Germline CDR1 reads SGHAT; CDR2 reads FQNNGV. In DNA, the CDR3 is TGTGCCAGCAGCTTAGGCAGGGTCTACGAGCAGTACGTC. This codes for CASSLGRVYEQYV.

The chain has TRBV9 and TRBJ2-7; 12 bases are a match to TRBD1. Germline-derived CDR1 and CDR2 are SGDLS and YYNGEE. V was clipped by 6 bases and J by 5 bases; unmatched bases: 9. The CDR3 runs 15 residues. The chain's CDR3 is CASTTGTGGGNEQYF. The CDR3 nucleotides are TGTGCCAGCACCACCGGGACAGGGGGCGGAAACGAGCAGTACTTC.

This clone was counted once. CDR3 protein: CASSLVGTRSYNEQFF. The CDR3 region has the DNA TGTGCCAGCAGCTTGGTGGGGACTAGAAGTTACAATGAGCAGTTCTTC. The V gene is TRBV5-5, the J gene TRBJ2-1, with 8 nucleotides matching TRBD2. V lost 0 bases to trimming and J lost 4 bases; unmatched junction nucleotides: 6. The CDR3 is 16 amino acids. CDR1 is SGHKS, CDR2 YYEKEE, per germline (reference sequence).

The chain couples TRBV11-2 to TRBJ2-5; 12 bases line up with TRBD1. The CDR3 is 15 amino acids. V lost 3 bases and J lost 4; bases outside the gene matches: 3. The V gene's germline CDR1 is SGHAT and CDR2 FQNNGV. The CDR3: CASSFGTGGVETQYF. Written as DNA, the CDR3 is TGTGCCAGCAGCTTCGGGACAGGGGGCGTAGAGACCCAGTACTTC.

The chain employs TRBV5-6 and TRBJ1-2, with a tentative D call TRBD1 (5 bases). Germline CDR1 is SGHDT and CDR2 is YYEEEE. CDR3 length equals 15 residues. With 4 bases removed from V and 0 bases from J, the gap between germline ends came to 13 bases. The CDR3 is CASSRGRESNYGYTF. CDR3 bases: TGTGCCAGCAGCAGGGGACGGGAGTCTAACTATGGCTACACCTTC.

The chain joins TRBV11-2 to TRBJ1-1, with 8 nucleotides matching TRBD1. Germline assignment: CDR1 SGHAT and CDR2 FQNNGV. Losses at the gene ends were 1 base for V and 9 bases for J; bases not matched to a gene: 4. The CDR3 is 13 residues long. In nucleotides, the CDR3 is TGTGCCAGCAGCTTAGGGGGGACAGGCCAAGCTTTCTTT. It yields the protein CASSLGGTGQAFF.

This chain's CDR3 is CASSRRPGQYGYTF. The DNA for the CDR3 is TGTGCCAGCAGCCGTCGACCGGGACAGTATGGCTACACCTTC. This chain uses TRBV7-8 with TRBJ1-2; 7 bases are a match to TRBD1. The V and J ends lost 5 bases and 5 bases, in that order; junction bases with no gene match: 8. There are 14 residues in the CDR3. Germline CDR1 SGHVS, CDR2 FQNEAQ.

The chain combines TRBV23-1 with TRBJ1-6; 7 nucleotides line up with TRBD1. TRBV23-1 belongs to the ORF category, with a function that is uncertain. CDR3 length: 14 amino acids. The V segment lost 6 bases and the J segment 7 bases; nucleotides outside the gene matches: 6. The CDR3 loop reads CASRVGQDNSPLHF. CDR3 DNA: TGCGCCAGCAGGGTCGGACAGGACAATTCACCCCTCCACTTT.

This chain joins TRBV7-6 and TRBJ2-7; 11 nucleotides match TRBD1. V gave up 4 bases and J gave up 4 bases; unmatched junction bases: 6. The CDR3 consists of 15 residues. The germline V gene encodes CDR1 SGHVS and CDR2 FNYEAQ. The CDR3 region has the DNA TGTGCCAGCAGCTCGTTAAGGGACAGGGGGTACGAGCAGTACTTC. This sequence encodes CASSSLRDRGYEQYF.

The chain is built from TRBV6-1 and TRBJ2-2; 7 nucleotides match TRBD1. V shed 4 bases, J shed 4 bases, and the junction held 3 bases outside the gene matches. The CDR3 runs to 14 residues. Looked up from germline, CDR1 is MNHNS and CDR2 is SASEGT. The CDR3 nucleotides are TGTGCCAGCAGTGGGGACAGATCCACCGGGGAGCTGTTTTTT. Translated: CASSGDRSTGELFF.

The chain couples TRBV20-1 to TRBJ1-1, with D possibly being TRBD1 (6 bases). The CDR3 is made up of 11 amino acids. The ends were cut back, 7 bases at V and 11 bases at J, with 17 bases in the middle. Germline V gene lookup returns CDR1 DFQATT and CDR2 SNEGSKA (reference sequence). The chain's CDR3 is CSVTKQGLAFF. CDR3 DNA: TGCAGTGTTACAAAGCAGGGGCTGGCTTTCTTT.

The rearrangement links TRBV5-1 to TRBJ1-4; a weak D match, TRBD1 (5 bases). Germline CDR1 is SGHRS and CDR2 is YFSETQ. Deletions cut 1 base from V and 8 bases from J, with 15 bases between. This CDR3 comprises 15 residues. CDR3: CASSLTGTGGEKLFF. The CDR3 region has the DNA TGCGCCAGCAGCTTGACCGGGACGGGAGGGGAAAAACTGTTTTTT.

V is TRBV7-6 and J is TRBJ2-2; D call uncertain. This CDR3 is built from 13 residues. V lost 3 bases and J lost 1, with 3 bases in between. In germline, CDR1 is SGHVS, CDR2 FNYEAQ. The CDR3 DNA reads as TGTGCCAGCAGCTTTAGGAACACCGGGGAGCTGTTTTTT. Residues: CASSFRNTGELFF.

This clone came up a few times. The chain links TRBV16 to TRBJ1-1; a possible D gene is TRBD1 (6 bases). Trimming stripped 0 bases from V and 8 bases from J, with 13 bases between. The CDR3 runs 14 residues. Germline V gene data show CDR1 as KGHSY and CDR2 as FQNENV. The chain's CDR3 is CASSQSNMGAEAFF. In nucleotides, the CDR3 is TGTGCCAGCAGCCAATCAAATATGGGGGCGGAAGCTTTCTTT.

The genes are TRBV18 and TRBJ1-1; D uncertain. The CDR3 runs 17 residues. Germline V lookup: CDR1 KGHSH, CDR2 LQKENI. V was trimmed by 1 base and J by 0 bases, leaving 15 bases between them. The CDR3 DNA is TGTGCCAGCTCACCACGAGTTCCGAGTGCCCTGAACACTGAAGCTTTCTTT. It codes for CASSPRVPSALNTEAFF.

The CDR3 region is CASVALRDRETSGRLYEQYF. CDR3 sequence (DNA): TGCGCCAGCGTCGCCCTTCGGGACAGAGAAACCAGCGGACGGCTCTACGAGCAGTACTTC. The chain has TRBV5-1 and TRBJ2-5; TRBD1 matches at 7 bases. The J call may be mistaken, given a closer DNA end match to TRBJ2-7. Looked up from germline, CDR1 is SGHRS and CDR2 is YFSETQ. The CDR3 is 20 amino acids.

The chain joins TRBV5-1 to TRBJ2-5, with D perhaps matching TRBD2 (5 bases). The CDR3 sequence is 14 residues long. In germline, CDR1 is SGHRS, CDR2 YFSETQ. V lost 3 bases and J 5 bases, leaving 14 bases between the germline ends. Here the CDR3 DNA reads TGCGCCAGCAGCTGGTCCGGCTTAGCGGAGACCCAGTACTTC. Amino acids: CASSWSGLAETQYF.

The rearrangement uses TRBV11-2 and TRBJ1-5; no definite D call. V lost 2 bases, J lost 3 bases, and 5 bases lay in between. The CDR3 is 13 amino acids. Germline CDR1 reads SGHAT; CDR2 reads FQNNGV. This chain's CDR3 is CASSLTDNQPQHF. In DNA form, the CDR3 reads TGTGCCAGCAGCTTAACCGACAATCAGCCCCAGCATTTT.